This T cell receptor beta chain was identified in a study of T cells in Graves' hyperthyroidism and ophthalmopathy. Authors of the study amplified TCR beta CDR3 regions from RNA transcripts. The TCR CDR3 was amplified in a first-round RT-PCR using the HTBI primer set. TCRdb fed the multiplex PCR reads into MiXCR, producing one record per CDR3 protein. The table records some 400,000 distinct CDR3 sequences, about 13% of them present only once. The study, taken as a whole, reports: A model of 13 V-J features distinguished ophthalmopathy from stable hyperthyroidism. Peripheral blood also featured most of the thyroid clonotypes expanded above 0.001.

This clonotype has only a few counts. The antigen is not known. Trimming took off 1 base at V and 2 bases at J, with 8 bases between the two ends. Per germline, CDR1 LGHDT and CDR2 YNNKEL (reference sequence). This CDR3 is built from 15 residues. The sample comprised blood. This TCR was sampled from a man under 40 with Graves' hyperthyroidism that later progressed to Graves' ophthalmopathy. This chain connects TRBV3-1 to TRBJ1-4; D is undetermined. The CDR3 sequence is CASSQVLETNEKLFF. The CDR3 nucleotides are TGTGCCAGCAGCCAAGTCCTGGAGACTAATGAAAAACTGTTTTTT.